The clone carrying this T cell receptor (beta chain) was seen at least ten times. The target antigen is unknown. The data are from a study of T cells in Graves' hyperthyroidism and ophthalmopathy. Newly diagnosed hyperthyroidism patients aged 18 to 65 years had disease lasting under 2 months. Researchers took RNA transcripts and amplified the TCR beta CDR3 regions from them. With the HTBI primer set, the TCR CDR3 went through a first round of RT-PCR. TCRdb recomputed calls from the multiplex PCR reads with MiXCR, one row per CDR3 protein. The table includes 600,000 or so distinct CDR3 sequences, 46% detected once. V lost 0 bases, J lost 7 bases, and 12 bases lay in between. This CDR3 is built from 13 residues. CDR1 is SQVTM and CDR2 is ANQGSEA in the germline V gene. Study results and limitations: Appearing also in blood were most of the thyroid clonotypes expanded above 0.001. Ophthalmopathy was distinguished from stable hyperthyroidism by 13 V-J signatures. The model made its ophthalmopathy prediction, and onset followed a median roughly six months later.

The chain has TRBV29-1 and TRBJ1-2, with a weak D call TRBD1 (5 bases). This receptor was obtained from a woman younger than 35 with Graves' hyperthyroidism. The sequencing input was peripheral blood or thyroid tissue (not recorded which). For the CDR3, the DNA is TGCAGCGTTGAAGAGGCAGGGCTGCGTGGCTACACCTTC. Its translation is CSVEEAGLRGYTF.